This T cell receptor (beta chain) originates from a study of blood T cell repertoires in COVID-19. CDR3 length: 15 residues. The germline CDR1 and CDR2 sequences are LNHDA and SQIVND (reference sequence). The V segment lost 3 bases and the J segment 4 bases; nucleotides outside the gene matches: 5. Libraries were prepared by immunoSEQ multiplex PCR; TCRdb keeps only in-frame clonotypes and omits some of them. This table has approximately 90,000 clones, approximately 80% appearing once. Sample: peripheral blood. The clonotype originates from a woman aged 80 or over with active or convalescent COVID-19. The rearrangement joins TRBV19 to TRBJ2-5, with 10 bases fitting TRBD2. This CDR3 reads CASSIRAGGLETQYF. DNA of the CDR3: TGTGCCAGTAGTATTCGAGCGGGGGGGCTAGAGACCCAGTACTTC.